A single sample gave rise to the 23 T cell receptor beta chains below, sequenced in a study of T cell responses to AZD1222 COVID-19 vaccine (dated by TCRdb to the early 2020s). The meaning of the sample's time point label: baseline before first vaccination. The library was made by the immunoSEQ multiplex PCR assay. TCRdb retrieved this table from immuneACCESS and kept in-frame rearrangements only. Not all clones are present; in checked studies, unresolved V genes account for under half, and no reason is known for the remainder. The sample table holds 150,000 to 200,000 clones, of which around 94% were seen once. The biggest ten clones account for 0.7% to 0.9% of the sample. This sample comprised peripheral blood, obtained on day 0 of AZD1222 vaccination. These receptors originate from an adult in good health.

CDR3 coding DNA: TGTGCCAGCAGTTCACCTTTGCTGAACGAGCAGTACTTC. Translated, it gives CASSSPLLNEQYF. This rearrangement joins TRBV6-2 or TRBV6-3 to TRBJ2-7; the D is unclear. Trimming cost V 4 bases and J 5 bases, with 12 bases left between them. From germline, CDR1 is MNHEY and CDR2 SVGEGT. The CDR3 has 13 residues.

This clone has a single count. The rearrangement joins TRBV19 to TRBJ1-3; D is uncertain. In germline, CDR1 is LNHDA, CDR2 SQIVND (reference sequence). The CDR3 spans 16 residues. V lost 3 bases, J lost 0 bases, and 12 bases lay in between. This chain's CDR3 is CASSIFGPNSGNTIYF. The CDR3 nucleotides read TGTGCCAGTAGTATTTTCGGGCCGAACTCTGGAAACACCATATATTTT.

This sequence joins TRBV28 and TRBJ1-2; tentatively, D is TRBD1 (6 bases). Per the germline V gene, CDR1 is MDHEN and CDR2 is SYDVKM. V lost 11 bases and J lost 4, with 14 bases in between. The CDR3 contains 12 residues. CDR3 amino acids: CASGALGYGYTF. For the CDR3, the DNA is TGTGCCTCGGGGGCTTTGGGCTATGGCTACACCTTC.

The genes are TRBV7-3 and TRBJ1-2, with TRBD1 matching over 7 bases. With 9 bases clipped from V and 5 bases from J, the junction kept 6 bases outside the gene matches. The V gene's germline CDR1 is SGHTA and CDR2 FQGTGA. The CDR3 has 12 amino acids. The CDR3 sequence: CARGGGAYGYTF. CDR3 nucleotide sequence: TGTGCCAGAGGAGGGGGCGCGTATGGCTACACCTTC.

The V and J genes are TRBV13 and TRBJ1-1; the D is unclear. The ends were cut back, 10 bases at V and 1 base at J, with 16 bases in the middle. Germline lookup yields CDR1 PRHDT and CDR2 FYEKMQ (reference sequence). The CDR3 has 14 residues. The CDR3 region is CATKTGVENTEAFF. CDR3 coding DNA: TGTGCCACAAAAACGGGTGTCGAGAACACTGAAGCTTTCTTT.

V is TRBV6-1 and J is TRBJ1-6, with 7 bases aligning to TRBD1. The V segment lost 3 bases and the J segment 7 bases; nucleotides outside the gene matches: 9. The CDR3 runs to 16 residues. Germline V gene lookup returns CDR1 MNHNS and CDR2 SASEGT. CDR3 amino acids: CASSESLGQTNSPLHF. The CDR3 coding sequence is TGTGCCAGCAGTGAGAGTTTGGGACAGACAAATTCACCCCTCCACTTT.

The chain carries TRBV5-1 and TRBJ1-2, with D possibly TRBD1 on 5 matching bases. V lost 0 bases, J lost 0 bases, and 18 bases lay in between. Germline-derived CDR1 and CDR2 are SGHRS and YFSETQ. The CDR3 totals 18 residues. CDR3 loop: CASSLALWDGHTNYGYTF. In nucleotides, the CDR3 is TGCGCCAGCAGCTTGGCCCTATGGGACGGACATACTAACTATGGCTACACCTTC.

J is TRBJ1-6 and V is TRBV6-1, with 9 bases matching TRBD1. The CDR3 is 15 residues long. Germline V gene data show CDR1 as MNHNS and CDR2 as SASEGT. V was clipped by 2 bases and J by 9 bases; unmatched bases: 5. The CDR3 here is CASSESTGGVSPLHF. CDR3 bases: TGTGCCAGCAGTGAATCTACAGGGGGCGTTTCACCCCTCCACTTT.

The rearrangement links TRBV3-1 (or the pseudogene TRBV3-2) to TRBJ1-2, with D perhaps matching TRBD1 (6 bases). The CDR3 consists of 14 residues. V lost 2 bases and J lost 4, with 11 bases in between. CDR1 and CDR2 (germline): LGHDT, YNNKEL (reference sequence). The CDR3 DNA is TGTGCCAGCAGCCAATTAGGACAGCTCTATGGCTACACCTTC. Protein product: CASSQLGQLYGYTF.

The V call is TRBV2, the J call TRBJ2-2; 9 nucleotides align to TRBD1. CDR1 SNHLY and CDR2 FYNNEI come from the germline V gene. J lost 9 bases, V lost 8 bases, and 4 bases had no gene match. The CDR3 is 12 amino acids. The CDR3 region is CASRTGVWELFF. The CDR3 DNA is TGTGCCAGCCGGACAGGGGTATGGGAGCTGTTTTTT. Full variable domain (remainder filled in from reference TRBV2 and TRBJ2-2): EPEVTQTPSHQVTQMGQEVILRCVPISNHLYFYWYRQILGQKVEFLVSFYNNEISEKSEIFDDQFSVERPDGSNFTLKIRSTKLEDSAMYFCASRTGVWELFFGEGSRLTVL.

V and J are TRBV5-1 and TRBJ1-1; TRBD1 is a possible D gene (6 bases). Germline CDR1 SGHRS, CDR2 YFSETQ. Trimming removed 0 bases at V and 2 bases at J, with 11 bases between. The CDR3 sequence is 15 residues long. CDR3 in amino acids: CASSLEDSLNTEAFF. CDR3 bases: TGCGCCAGCAGCTTGGAGGACAGCTTAAACACTGAAGCTTTCTTT. Full variable domain (remainder filled in from reference TRBV5-1 and TRBJ1-1): KAGVTQTPRYLIKTRGQQVTLSCSPISGHRSVSWYQQTPGQGLQFLFEYFSETQRNKGNFPGRFSGRQFSNSRSEMNVSTLELGDSALYLCASSLEDSLNTEAFFGQGTRLTVV.

The rearrangement links TRBV6-5 to TRBJ1-2; 10 bases agree with TRBD1. The germline V gene has CDR1 MNHEY and CDR2 SVGAGI. The length of the CDR3 is 13 residues. Trimming removed 6 bases from V and 8 bases from J; junction bases left unmatched: 6. The CDR3 region has the DNA TGTGCCAGCAGGGGCGGGACAGGGGAGGGCTACACCTTC. This sequence encodes CASRGGTGEGYTF.

The chain has TRBV4-2 and TRBJ2-1; 11 bases line up with TRBD1. CDR3 length: 15 amino acids. Germline CDR1 reads LGHNA; CDR2 reads YNFKEQ. V lost 6 bases and J lost 5; bases outside the gene matches: 6. The CDR3 protein is CASSRTGGTDNEQFF. CDR3 bases: TGTGCCAGCAGTCGGACAGGGGGCACGGACAATGAGCAGTTCTTC.

The chain recombines TRBV5-1 with TRBJ1-1; 11 nucleotides agree with TRBD1. With 1 base clipped from V and 1 base from J, the junction kept 15 bases outside the gene matches. CDR3 length equals 20 residues. Germline V gene data show CDR1 as SGHRS and CDR2 as YFSETQ. CDR3 protein: CASSLSLLRTGGIGNTEAFF. CDR3 DNA sequence: TGCGCCAGCAGCTTGAGTCTCCTAAGGACAGGGGGCATTGGGAACACTGAAGCTTTCTTT.

The chain links TRBV6-2 or TRBV6-3 to TRBJ1-5, with a weak D call TRBD1 (6 bases). V was trimmed by 2 bases and J by 4 bases, leaving 15 bases between them. CDR1 and CDR2 from the germline V gene are MNHEY and SVGEGT. The CDR3 has 16 residues. CDR3 loop: CASSYPPTGSNQPQHF. CDR3 bases: TGTGCCAGCAGTTACCCTCCGACAGGCTCTAATCAGCCCCAGCATTTT.

The gene calls are TRBV3-1 (or the pseudogene TRBV3-2) and TRBJ2-2; weak D call: TRBD1 (6 bases). Trimming took 1 base from V and 3 from J, leaving 12 bases between them. Germline V gene data show CDR1 as LGHDT and CDR2 as YNNKEL (reference sequence). The CDR3 runs to 16 residues. CDR3 residues: CASSQGMAGDTGELFF. The CDR3 bases are TGTGCCAGCAGCCAAGGGATGGCAGGGGACACCGGGGAGCTGTTTTTT.

This chain links TRBV6-5 with TRBJ1-1; D is uncertain. The CDR3 runs 12 residues. CDR1 and CDR2 from the germline V gene are MNHEY and SVGAGI. Trimming shortened V by 9 bases and J by 1 base, and 9 bases separated the two germline ends. The CDR3 sequence is CASLITNTEAFF. In nucleotides, the CDR3 is TGTGCCAGTCTTATAACGAACACTGAAGCTTTCTTT.

This chain connects TRBV20-1 to TRBJ1-1; D gene ambiguous. Germline V gene lookup returns CDR1 DFQATT and CDR2 SNEGSKA (reference sequence). Trimming removed 5 bases from V and 4 bases from J, with 2 bases in between. This CDR3 contains 9 residues. This CDR3 is CSARTEAFF. The CDR3 coding sequence is TGCAGTGCTCGCACTGAAGCTTTCTTT.

This chain joins TRBV12-5 and TRBJ1-1; 8 bases align to TRBD1. J lost 6 bases, V lost 6 bases, and 6 bases had no gene match. The CDR3 sequence is 13 residues long. Germline loops: CDR1 LGHNT, CDR2 FRNRAP. CDR3 region: CASGVQGGPEAFF. The CDR3 DNA reads TGTGCTAGTGGCGTACAGGGGGGACCTGAAGCTTTCTTT.

The chain combines TRBV3-1 (or the pseudogene TRBV3-2) with TRBJ1-2; D gene ambiguous. Germline loops: CDR1 LGHDT, CDR2 YNNKEL (reference sequence). V was pared by 0 bases and J by 4 bases, with 15 bases between. CDR3 length: 16 amino acids. The CDR3 spells CASSQDFTGVGYGYTF. The CDR3 DNA is TGTGCCAGCAGCCAAGATTTTACCGGGGTTGGCTATGGCTACACCTTC.

J is TRBJ2-1 and V is TRBV9; TRBD1 is a possible D gene (5 bases). V lost 5 bases and J 4 bases, leaving 7 bases between the germline ends. The CDR3 totals 12 residues. The V gene's germline CDR1 is SGDLS and CDR2 YYNGEE. The CDR3 coding sequence is TGTGCCAGCAGTCGACAGTACAATGAGCAGTTCTTC. Protein product: CASSRQYNEQFF.

The chain joins TRBV7-3 to TRBJ2-1; either TRBD1 or TRBD2 may fit D (5 bases each). The CDR3 spans 15 residues. Germline V gene sequence: CDR1 SGHTA, CDR2 FQGTGA. Trimming cost V 2 bases and J 0 bases, with 8 bases left between them. The CDR3 spells CASSLSGSSYNEQFF. The CDR3 DNA is TGTGCCAGCAGCTTATCAGGGAGCTCCTACAATGAGCAGTTCTTC.

The V and J genes are TRBV19 and TRBJ1-2; 10 positions agree with TRBD1. The junction had 10 bases not matched to a gene; V was cut back by 0 bases and J by 0 bases. The CDR3 contains 19 residues. Germline-derived CDR1 and CDR2 are LNHDA and SQIVND (reference sequence). CDR3 in amino acids: CASSIEPGQGPLTNYGYTF. The DNA of the CDR3 is TGTGCCAGTAGTATAGAACCGGGACAGGGGCCCTTAACTAACTATGGCTACACCTTC.